Listed below are T cell receptor beta chains from one sample, sequenced in a study of T-cell memory formation after mild COVID-19. Each CDR3 protein gets one entry after TCRdb re-called the 5' RACE reads with MiXCR. The table records approximately 340,000 distinct CDR3 sequences, 10% to 15% of them present only once. Sequences were obtained from PBMCs or a T cell subset sorted from them (not recorded which). The source is a young man who had mild COVID-19 (a few samples of this study predate the infection). Cell type and time point are not known. CDR3s include the opening cysteine and the closing phenylalanine or tryptophan. D genes are given only for firm matches. Expanded clones get a size class; other rows say once, few or many, or leave the size out.

j_call: TRBJ2-7; d_call: NA; clone_size: NA; v_call: TRBV12-3/TRBV12-4; cdr3_aa: CASSSKGTRNYEQYF; cdr3_nt: TGTGCCAGCAGTTCTAAGGGGACACGGAACTACGAGCAGTACTTC
j_call: TRBJ1-3; d_call: NA; clone_size: NA; v_call: TRBV29-1; cdr3_aa: CSVERGPGNTIYF; cdr3_nt: TGCAGCGTTGAGCGGGGGCCTGGAAACACCATATATTTT
j_call: TRBJ2-1; d_call: NA; clone_size: few; v_call: TRBV13; cdr3_aa: CASSLGGTDEGEQFF; cdr3_nt: TGTGCCAGCAGCTTAGGCGGGACTGACGAGGGTGAGCAGTTCTTC
j_call: TRBJ1-3; d_call: NA; clone_size: NA; v_call: TRBV28; cdr3_aa: CASSLWVENTIYF; cdr3_nt: TGTGCCAGCAGTTTATGGGTAGAAAACACCATATATTTT
j_call: TRBJ2-7; d_call: NA; clone_size: NA; v_call: TRBV5-1; cdr3_aa: CASSLGWADDYEQYF; cdr3_nt: TGCGCCAGCAGCTTGGGTTGGGCGGATGACTACGAGCAGTACTTC
j_call: TRBJ2-5; d_call: TRBD2; clone_size: few; v_call: TRBV15; cdr3_aa: CATSSASGGAETQYF; cdr3_nt: TGTGCCACCAGCAGCGCTAGCGGGGGGGCAGAGACCCAGTACTTC
j_call: TRBJ1-6; d_call: NA; clone_size: many; v_call: TRBV7-2; cdr3_aa: CASSLDGDLGSPLHF; cdr3_nt: TGTGCCAGCAGCTTAGATGGGGATCTGGGTTCACCCCTCCACTTT
j_call: TRBJ1-2; d_call: NA; clone_size: NA; v_call: TRBV25-1; cdr3_aa: CASSAAGPNYGYTF; cdr3_nt: TGTGCCAGCAGTGCAGCCGGGCCAAACTATGGCTACACCTTC
j_call: TRBJ2-2; d_call: NA; clone_size: NA; v_call: TRBV7-9; cdr3_aa: CAPSPYTGELFF; cdr3_nt: TGTGCCCCAAGTCCGTATACCGGGGAGCTGTTTTTT
j_call: TRBJ2-1; d_call: NA; clone_size: few; v_call: TRBV15; cdr3_aa: CATSRDLSYNEQFF; cdr3_nt: TGTGCCACCAGCAGAGATCTCAGCTACAATGAGCAGTTCTTC
j_call: TRBJ2-5; d_call: NA; clone_size: few; v_call: TRBV20-1; cdr3_aa: CSARLAQETQYF; cdr3_nt: TGCAGTGCTAGGCTAGCCCAAGAGACCCAGTACTTC
j_call: TRBJ1-1; d_call: TRBD1; clone_size: NA; v_call: TRBV5-1; cdr3_aa: CASSVTGLNTEAFF; cdr3_nt: TGCGCCAGCAGCGTGACAGGGTTGAACACTGAAGCTTTCTTT
j_call: TRBJ2-5; d_call: TRBD2; clone_size: once; v_call: TRBV7-2; cdr3_aa: CASSTSGGHQETRYF; cdr3_nt: TGTGCCAGCAGCACTAGCGGGGGACATCAAGAGACCCGGTACTTC
j_call: TRBJ2-7; d_call: NA; clone_size: many; v_call: TRBV5-1; cdr3_aa: CASSSQGTYEQYF; cdr3_nt: TGTGCCAGCAGTTCTCAGGGGACCTACGAGCAGTACTTC
j_call: TRBJ1-2; d_call: NA; clone_size: few; v_call: TRBV11-2; cdr3_aa: CASRLFGPANYGYTF; cdr3_nt: TGTGCCAGCAGACTCTTCGGCCCGGCCAACTATGGCTACACCTTC
j_call: TRBJ2-5; d_call: NA; clone_size: many; v_call: TRBV5-1; cdr3_aa: CASSPLGTREETQYF; cdr3_nt: TGCGCCAGCAGCCCCCTGGGGACAAGGGAAGAGACCCAGTACTTC
j_call: TRBJ2-1; d_call: TRBD1; clone_size: NA; v_call: TRBV10-1; cdr3_aa: CASSGGSPGGEQFF; cdr3_nt: TGCGCCAGCTCCGGAGGCTCCCCAGGGGGTGAGCAGTTCTTC
j_call: TRBJ1-1; d_call: NA; clone_size: NA; v_call: TRBV27; cdr3_aa: CASSLGAAEAFF; cdr3_nt: TGTGCCAGCAGTTTAGGAGCCGCTGAAGCTTTCTTT
j_call: TRBJ2-3; d_call: TRBD2; clone_size: NA; v_call: TRBV3-1; cdr3_aa: CASSQESSGGDTQYF; cdr3_nt: TGTGCCAGCAGCCAAGAGTCTAGCGGGGGAGATACGCAGTATTTT
j_call: TRBJ1-1; d_call: TRBD1; clone_size: few; v_call: TRBV6-6; cdr3_aa: CASIPRDRVNTEAFF; cdr3_nt: TGTGCCAGCATTCCCCGGGACAGGGTGAACACTGAAGCTTTCTTT
j_call: TRBJ2-2; d_call: NA; clone_size: NA; v_call: TRBV29-1; cdr3_aa: CSVLTYSVQTAGELFF; cdr3_nt: TGCAGCGTCCTTACCTATAGCGTCCAGACGGCCGGGGAGCTGTTTTTT
j_call: TRBJ2-3; d_call: NA; clone_size: few; v_call: TRBV5-1; cdr3_aa: CASSLESVTLVRYF; cdr3_nt: TGCGCCAGCAGCTTAGAGTCGGTGACATTGGTGCGGTATTTT
j_call: TRBJ2-1; d_call: TRBD1; clone_size: NA; v_call: TRBV11-2; cdr3_aa: CASSLAREQGAIGEQFF; cdr3_nt: TGTGCCAGCAGCTTAGCCAGGGAACAGGGGGCCATTGGTGAGCAGTTCTTC
j_call: TRBJ2-7; d_call: TRBD2; clone_size: NA; v_call: TRBV4-1; cdr3_aa: CASSRDRTSGGVEQYF; cdr3_nt: TGCGCCAGCAGCCGCGACCGGACTAGCGGGGGGGTCGAGCAGTACTTC
j_call: TRBJ2-1; d_call: NA; clone_size: many; v_call: TRBV5-1; cdr3_aa: CASSLESSYNEQFF; cdr3_nt: TGCGCCAGCAGCTTAGAGAGCTCCTACAATGAGCAGTTCTTC
j_call: TRBJ1-3; d_call: NA; clone_size: NA; v_call: TRBV3-1; cdr3_aa: CASSQEPYSSGNTIYF; cdr3_nt: TGTGCCAGCAGCCAAGAGCCCTACAGCTCTGGAAACACCATATATTTT
j_call: TRBJ2-1; d_call: NA; clone_size: NA; v_call: TRBV12-3/TRBV12-4; cdr3_aa: CATSGDNEQFF; cdr3_nt: TGTGCCACCTCCGGGGACAATGAGCAGTTCTTC